A single sample is the source of the 23 T cell receptor beta chains below, sequenced in a study of blood T cell repertoires in COVID-19. Sequenced by immunoSEQ multiplex PCR; TCRdb stores in-frame clones only, minus some. The sample contains a few hundred thousand clones, approximately 84% of which appear only once. Sequencing used PBMCs or T cells enriched from blood (not recorded which). These TCRs come from a woman aged 50 to 65 who had been exposed to COVID-19.

The CDR3 DNA reads as TGTGCCAGCAGCCCCCGCCCCGAGAACACCATATATTTT. This codes for CASSPRPENTIYF. The chain carries TRBV28 and TRBJ1-3; D call uncertain. V lost 6 bases and J lost 7, with 13 bases in between. This CDR3 spans 13 amino acids. Germline V lookup: CDR1 MDHEN, CDR2 SYDVKM.

CDR3 sequence: CASSQRSPYEQYF. The DNA of the CDR3 is TGTGCCAGCAGCCAAAGGAGTCCCTACGAGCAGTACTTC. The chain combines TRBV3-1 (or the pseudogene TRBV3-2) with TRBJ2-7; D is uncertain. CDR3 size: 13 residues. The germline V gene encodes CDR1 LGHDT and CDR2 YNNKEL (reference sequence). The germline V and J ends were trimmed by 2 bases and 2 bases, with 7 bases remaining between them.

This clone was seen only once. This chain links TRBV19 with TRBJ1-4, with a tentative D call TRBD1 (5 bases). The V end lost 5 bases, the J end lost 1 base, and 11 bases lay between the germline ends. The CDR3 runs to 15 residues. CDR1 LNHDA and CDR2 SQIVND come from the germline V gene (reference sequence). The CDR3: CASSGDSITNEKLFF. In nucleotides, the CDR3 is TGTGCCAGTAGTGGGGACTCTATAACTAATGAAAAACTGTTTTTT.

Written as DNA, the CDR3 is TGTGCCAGTAGCCCTACTAGGGAAGTAAGGGGCTACACCTTC. Protein product: CASSPTREVRGYTF. The chain carries TRBV19 and TRBJ1-2; D call uncertain. V was trimmed by 6 bases and J by 8 bases, leaving 19 bases between them. This CDR3 spans 14 amino acids. Germline V lookup: CDR1 LNHDA, CDR2 SQIVND (reference sequence).

V usage is TRBV6-5 and J usage is TRBJ2-7; D unclear. CDR3 length: 12 residues. The V gene lost 5 bases and the J gene lost 4 bases, with 9 bases spanning the gap. Germline V lookup: CDR1 MNHEY, CDR2 SVGAGI. The DNA of the CDR3 is TGTGCCAGCAGTCCCGGTCCTTACGAGCAGTACTTC. Its translation: CASSPGPYEQYF.

The chain combines TRBV7-9 with TRBJ1-6; D gene ambiguous. Trimming removed 2 bases at V and 11 bases at J, with 10 bases between. This CDR3 has 13 residues. Germline V gene lookup returns CDR1 SEHNR and CDR2 FQNEAQ (reference sequence). The CDR3 DNA follows: TGTGCCAGCAGCTTACGCCGAGGAACACCCCTCCACTTT. As protein: CASSLRRGTPLHF.

The chain recombines TRBV6-6 with TRBJ1-1; TRBD1 matches at 7 bases. V shed 6 bases and J 6 bases; nucleotides not matched to a gene: 4. This CDR3 is 12 amino acids long. CDR1 MNHNY and CDR2 SVGAGI come from the germline V gene (reference sequence). The CDR3 loop is CASRLDRSEAFF. CDR3 nucleotides: TGTGCCAGCAGGTTGGACAGGTCTGAAGCTTTCTTT.

The chain couples TRBV4-3 to TRBJ1-2; 9 bases map to TRBD1. Germline V CDR1 and CDR2: LGHNA, YSLEER. V lost 0 bases and J lost 8; bases outside the gene matches: 7. CDR3 length: 15 amino acids. CDR3 region: CASSQDWRDREGYTF. CDR3 DNA: TGCGCCAGCAGCCAAGATTGGCGGGACAGGGAGGGCTACACCTTC.

V gene TRBV7-2 combines with J gene TRBJ2-5, with 7 nucleotides matching TRBD2. The trim removed 5 bases at V and 5 bases at J, leaving 17 bases unmatched. This CDR3 contains 17 residues. Germline V gene lookup returns CDR1 SGHTA and CDR2 FQGNSA. The DNA for the CDR3 is TGTGCCAGCAGCCCTTCAACCACGGGACTACACTTTGAGACCCAGTACTTC. It yields the protein CASSPSTTGLHFETQYF.

The chain uses TRBV28 and TRBJ1-2, with D possibly TRBD1 on 5 matching bases. V dropped 9 bases and J dropped 8 bases, with 16 bases sitting between them. The CDR3 runs 12 residues. Germline-derived CDR1 and CDR2 are MDHEN and SYDVKM. CDR3 amino acids: CASLQGLLGYTF. As DNA, the CDR3 is TGTGCCAGTCTCCAGGGCTTGCTGGGCTACACCTTC.

The rearrangement uses TRBV6-4 and TRBJ2-3; 8 nucleotides agree with TRBD2. V gave up 6 bases and J gave up 6 bases; unmatched junction bases: 11. The CDR3 extends over 15 amino acids. CDR1 MRHNA and CDR2 SNTAGT come from the germline V gene. The CDR3 sequence is CASSGNGGAADTQYF. The DNA of the CDR3 is TGTGCCAGCAGCGGGAACGGGGGGGCGGCGGATACGCAGTATTTT.

This clone has more than one count but fewer than ten. The rearrangement joins TRBV7-9 to TRBJ2-7; D perhaps matches TRBD2 (6 bases). The CDR3 consists of 17 residues. Per the germline V gene, CDR1 is SEHNR and CDR2 is FQNEAQ (reference sequence). V dropped 0 bases and J dropped 3 bases, with 18 bases sitting between them. The CDR3 sequence is CASSLAEGSPALYEQYF. Here the CDR3 DNA reads TGTGCCAGCAGCTTAGCGGAGGGGTCCCCGGCCCTCTACGAGCAGTACTTC.

This clone was detected only once. The chain employs TRBV15 and TRBJ1-3; the D gene is possibly TRBD1 (5 bases). Germline values: CDR1 LNHNV, CDR2 YYDKDF (reference sequence). The CDR3 has 16 amino acids. V lost 1 base, J lost 4 bases, and 14 bases lay in between. The CDR3 DNA follows: TGTGCCACCAGCAGAGGGGCCGGTAGGGGAGGAAACACCATATATTTT. This encodes CATSRGAGRGGNTIYF. Drawing the rest from reference TRBV15 and TRBJ1-3, the complete variable domain is DAMVIQNPRYQVTQFGKPVTLSCSQTLNHNVMYWYQQKSSQAPKLLFHYYDKDFNNEADTPDNFQSRRPNTSFCFLDIRSPGLGDTAMYLCATSRGAGRGGNTIYFGEGSWLTVV.

The CDR3 DNA reads TGTGCCAGCAGCTTGCGTGGTGGAAACACCATATATTTT. Protein: CASSLRGGNTIYF. The chain combines TRBV7-9 with TRBJ1-3; no clear D gene. CDR1 SEHNR and CDR2 FQNEAQ come from the germline V gene (reference sequence). The V gene lost 3 bases and the J gene lost 3 bases, with 6 bases spanning the gap. The CDR3 sequence is 13 residues long. The full variable domain, in which reference TRBV7-9 and TRBJ1-3 provide the parts outside the CDR3, is DTGVSQNPRHKITKRGQNVTFRCDPISEHNRLYWYRQTLGQGPEFLTYFQNEAQLEKSRLLSDRFSAERPKGSFSTLEIQRTEQGDSAMYLCASSLRGGNTIYFGEGSWLTVV.

The chain combines TRBV27 with TRBJ1-3; maybe TRBD1 (5 bases). The CDR3 extends over 18 amino acids. The V end was cut by 4 bases, the J end by 2 bases, with 21 bases between. Per germline, CDR1 MNHEY and CDR2 SMNVEV (reference sequence). CDR3 DNA: TGTGCCAGCAGTTCCCGGAGCCTTCTCCCGGGGGCTGGAAACACCATATATTTT. This encodes CASSSRSLLPGAGNTIYF.

The gene calls are TRBV27 and TRBJ1-1, with 7 bases that match TRBD1. This CDR3 has 15 amino acids. CDR1 and CDR2 (germline): MNHEY, SMNVEV (reference sequence). V was clipped by 6 bases and J by 5 bases; unmatched bases: 12. DNA for the CDR3: TGTGCCAGCAGCTCTGGAAGGGGGCGACGAACTGAAGCTTTCTTT. Amino acids: CASSSGRGRRTEAFF.

The chain is built from TRBV5-6 and TRBJ2-1; D is unclear. CDR1 and CDR2 (germline): SGHDT, YYEEEE. CDR3 length: 15 residues. V gave up 2 bases and J gave up 4 bases, with 13 bases separating them. In nucleotides, the CDR3 is TGTGCCAGCAGCTTAACGGCGAGGCCGTACAATGAGCAGTTCTTC. The encoded protein is CASSLTARPYNEQFF. The full variable domain, with the rest looked up from reference TRBV5-6 and TRBJ2-1, is DAGVTQSPTHLIKTRGQQVTLRCSPKSGHDTVSWYQQALGQGPQFIFQYYEEEERQRGNFPDRFSGHQFPNYSSELNVNALLLGDSALYLCASSLTARPYNEQFFGPGTRLTVL.

This clone was recorded many times. The rearrangement joins TRBV28 to TRBJ2-7; D is unresolved. CDR1 and CDR2 from the germline V gene are MDHEN and SYDVKM. The CDR3 extends over 13 amino acids. V lost 4 bases and J lost 0, with 7 bases in between. The CDR3 region is CASSSRFSYEQYF. The CDR3 coding sequence is TGTGCCAGCAGTTCTAGGTTCTCCTACGAGCAGTACTTC.

The chain links TRBV5-5 to TRBJ1-1; TRBD1 might be the D (5 bases). This CDR3 is 14 amino acids long. Trimming shortened V by 4 bases and J by 1 base, and 11 bases separated the two germline ends. Germline V lookup: CDR1 SGHKS, CDR2 YYEKEE (reference sequence). CDR3 protein: CASSATTGNTEAFF. The CDR3 DNA reads TGTGCCAGCAGCGCCACCACAGGGAACACTGAAGCTTTCTTT.

The chain links TRBV7-8 to TRBJ1-1; D remains ambiguous. Germline CDR1 is SGHVS and CDR2 is FQNEAQ. The CDR3 totals 13 residues. With 0 bases removed from V and 0 bases from J, the gap between germline ends came to 2 bases. This CDR3 is CASSLALNTEAFF. In nucleotides, the CDR3 is TGTGCCAGCAGCTTAGCCTTGAACACTGAAGCTTTCTTT. The whole variable domain, remainder taken from reference TRBV7-8 and TRBJ1-1, is GAGVSQSPRYKVAKRGQDVALRCDPISGHVSLFWYQQALGQGPEFLTYFQNEAQLDKSGLPSDRFFAERPEGSVSTLKIQRTQQEDSAVYLCASSLALNTEAFFGQGTRLTVV.

The J gene is TRBJ2-7, the V gene TRBV2, with 7 bases identical to TRBD2. Germline V gene lookup returns CDR1 SNHLY and CDR2 FYNNEI. V lost 5 bases and J lost 9; bases outside the gene matches: 13. The CDR3 has 14 residues. CDR3 amino acids: CASSPTGRERGQYF. CDR3 nucleotides: TGTGCCAGCAGTCCCACGGGGAGGGAAAGAGGGCAGTACTTC. Based on the CDR3 plus reference TRBV2 and TRBJ2-7, the full variable domain is EPEVTQTPSHQVTQMGQEVILRCVPISNHLYFYWYRQILGQKVEFLVSFYNNEISEKSEIFDDQFSVERPDGSNFTLKIRSTKLEDSAMYFCASSPTGRERGQYFGPGTRLTVT.

The chain is built from TRBV7-9 and TRBJ1-1; D is undetermined. Germline V gene lookup returns CDR1 SEHNR and CDR2 FQNEAQ (reference sequence). Trimming cost V 10 bases and J 1 base, with 13 bases left between them. This CDR3 contains 13 residues. This CDR3 is CAIHVEGNTEAFF. DNA of the CDR3: TGTGCCATACATGTCGAGGGGAACACTGAAGCTTTCTTT.

The CDR3, as DNA: TGTGCCAGCAGCCAAGGACAGAAAGCTTTCTTT. Translating gives CASSQGQKAFF. The chain joins TRBV14 to TRBJ1-1, with a tentative D call TRBD1 (5 bases). Trimming pared 1 base from V and 9 bases from J, leaving 6 bases between. Germline V gives CDR1 SGHDN, CDR2 FVKESK. The CDR3 runs 11 residues.